Listed here is a single T cell receptor beta chain. This sample was taken from a study of blood T cell repertoires in COVID-19. Study-level information: Samples came from the United States, Italy and Spain, spanning acute and convalescent COVID-19. T cells, B-cell-depleted T cells, or PBMCs supplied cDNA or gDNA.

CDR3 size: 13 residues. Germline CDR1 and CDR2: MNHEY and SMNVEV (reference sequence). The V end was cut by 3 bases, the J end by 4 bases, with 8 bases between. Authors' analysis steps: Amplification of reference gene primers provided the estimated nucleated cell counts. The protocol was immunoSEQ multiplex PCR, while the TCRdb copy is restricted to in-frame clones and leaves out a portion. That table furnishes V, J and clone size, whereas the DNA furnished D and trimming. Altogether 150,000 to 200,000 clones are present, 75% to 85% being singletons, with the ten largest covering roughly 12%. Seattle participants joined during active infection and were tracked over time.

The receptor's source is a woman of 80 years or more with COVID-19, enrolled during active disease. The chain uses TRBV27 and TRBJ2-3; a weak D match, TRBD2 (5 bases). The source material was peripheral blood. Written as DNA, the CDR3 is TGTGCCAGCAGTTTTATCGGGGCAGATACGCAGTATTTT. Protein sequence: CASSFIGADTQYF.